These 26 T cell receptor beta chains originate from one sample sequenced in a study of cytomegalovirus exposure and HLA in healthy donors. This PCR relied on a set of 60 Vbeta primers and 13 Jbeta primers. Method: immunoSEQ multiplex PCR; TCRdb's copy keeps in-frame clones and lacks some. There are about 99,000 clones in the sample; approximately 81% occur only once, and over 2.5% lies in the top ten. Sequencing was done on a sample of PBMCs. The receptors derive from a male donor in good health and CMV-seropositive.

The table lists this clone with a count of one. CDR3: CASSPGRDTEAFF. The CDR3 nucleotides read TGTGCCAGCAGCCCGGGGAGGGACACTGAAGCTTTCTTT. The chain joins TRBV13 to TRBJ1-1; D uncertain. This CDR3 has 13 residues. Trimming stripped 5 bases from V and 3 bases from J, with 10 bases between. Looked up from germline, CDR1 is PRHDT and CDR2 is FYEKMQ (reference sequence).

Comment on this clone: This same CDR3 is encoded by further DNA sequences in the sample. The chain is built from TRBV19 and TRBJ2-7; 9 bases are shared with TRBD1. Germline V gene data show CDR1 as LNHDA and CDR2 as SQIVND (reference sequence). This CDR3 has 14 residues. Losses at the gene ends were 3 bases for V and 4 bases for J; bases not matched to a gene: 4. CDR3 in DNA: TGTGCCAGTAGTATTGGGACAGGGTTATACGAGCAGTACTTC. Translation: CASSIGTGLYEQYF.

The chain recombines TRBV10-3 with TRBJ1-5, with a possible D match to TRBD1 (5 bases). V lost 2 bases and J lost 9, with 8 bases in between. The CDR3 covers 12 residues. The germline CDR1 and CDR2 sequences are ENHRY and SYGVKD. CDR3 protein: CAISEGARPQHF. Written as DNA, the CDR3 is TGTGCCATCAGTGAGGGGGCTAGGCCCCAGCATTTT.

The chain uses TRBV9 and TRBJ2-1; tentative D call: TRBD2 (7 bases). This CDR3 is 15 amino acids long. Trimming cost V 0 bases and J 7 bases, with 14 bases left between them. In germline, CDR1 is SGDLS, CDR2 YYNGEE. The CDR3 spells CASSVAQGGENEQFF. As DNA, the CDR3 is TGTGCCAGCAGCGTAGCACAGGGAGGGGAGAATGAGCAGTTCTTC.

This chain links TRBV19 with TRBJ1-1; D is undetermined. Trimming took 5 bases from V and 2 from J, leaving 12 bases between them. The CDR3 is 14 residues long. Germline V CDR1 and CDR2: LNHDA, SQIVND (reference sequence). The CDR3 DNA sequence: TGTGCCAGTAGTCTCCGCGGGTCAAACACTGAAGCTTTCTTT. As protein: CASSLRGSNTEAFF. The full variable domain, completed using reference TRBV19 and TRBJ1-1, is DGGITQSPKYLFRKEGQNVTLSCEQNLNHDAMYWYRQDPGQGLRLIYYSQIVNDFQKGDIAEGYSVSREKKESFPLTVTSAQKNPTAFYLCASSLRGSNTEAFFGQGTRLTVV.

The rearrangement joins TRBV6-1 to TRBJ2-7; D not certain. Trimming shortened V by 8 bases and J by 3 bases, and 11 bases separated the two germline ends. From germline, CDR1 is MNHNS and CDR2 SASEGT. There are 12 residues in the CDR3. CDR3 amino acids: CASWSRGYEQYF. CDR3 nucleotide sequence: TGTGCCAGCTGGTCCAGAGGCTACGAGCAGTACTTC.

A word on this clone: The same CDR3 can be traced to other DNA sequences in this sample. The J gene is TRBJ1-2, the V gene TRBV30, with D perhaps matching TRBD1 (6 bases). V was shortened by 1 base and J by 6 bases, with 9 bases between the two germline ends. The CDR3 consists of 12 residues. The V gene's germline CDR1 is GTSNPN and CDR2 SVGIG (reference sequence). The CDR3 is CAWSGGGDGYTF. In DNA form, the CDR3 reads TGTGCCTGGAGTGGAGGGGGGGATGGCTACACCTTC.

The chain has TRBV6-5 and TRBJ2-4; D call uncertain. CDR3 length: 14 amino acids. Germline V lookup: CDR1 MNHEY, CDR2 SVGAGI. V gave up 6 bases and J gave up 5 bases, with 14 bases separating them. The CDR3 DNA reads TGTGCCAGCAGCCCAGCTAGAAAAGAAAACATTCAGTACTTC. Amino acids: CASSPARKENIQYF.

This chain joins TRBV2 and TRBJ2-7; 9 bases map to TRBD2. The germline gives CDR1 SNHLY, CDR2 FYNNEI. This CDR3 comprises 12 residues. V shed 8 bases, J shed 6 bases, and the junction held 5 bases outside the gene matches. The CDR3 here is CASGTGLAEQYF. CDR3 sequence (DNA): TGTGCCAGCGGGACGGGACTAGCCGAGCAGTACTTC.

V usage is TRBV5-1 and J usage is TRBJ2-3; weak D call: TRBD1 (6 bases). Germline V gene lookup returns CDR1 SGHRS and CDR2 YFSETQ. V lost 3 bases and J lost 8, with 13 bases in between. The CDR3 has 13 amino acids. In DNA form, the CDR3 reads TGCGCCAGCAGCTCCTCACAGGGTGTTACGCAGTATTTT. It encodes CASSSSQGVTQYF.

The chain carries TRBV5-1 and TRBJ2-1; TRBD1 matches 9 bases. The CDR3 is 15 amino acids. The V segment lost 3 bases and the J segment 2 bases; nucleotides outside the gene matches: 3. Germline-derived CDR1 and CDR2 are SGHRS and YFSETQ. CDR3 sequence: CASSSRQGAYNEQFF. CDR3 DNA sequence: TGCGCCAGCAGCTCGCGACAGGGGGCCTACAATGAGCAGTTCTTC.

The table lists this clone with a few counts. This chain links TRBV30 with TRBJ1-1; 8 bases match TRBD1. This CDR3 spans 15 amino acids. CDR1 and CDR2 (germline): GTSNPN, SVGIG (reference sequence). V gave up 3 bases and J gave up 4 bases; unmatched junction bases: 10. CDR3 sequence: CAWSMGGQGGTEAFF. The CDR3 DNA follows: TGTGCCTGGAGCATGGGCGGACAGGGAGGCACTGAAGCTTTCTTT.

The J gene is TRBJ1-2, the V gene TRBV7-9; no clear D gene. Trimming cost V 5 bases and J 8 bases, with 18 bases left between them. CDR1 is SEHNR and CDR2 is FQNEAQ in the germline V gene (reference sequence). This CDR3 has 14 residues. This chain's CDR3 is CASSPRGLEDGYTF. CDR3 in DNA: TGTGCCAGCAGCCCCCGAGGGTTGGAGGACGGCTACACCTTC.

The gene calls are TRBV27 and TRBJ2-1, with TRBD1 matching 7 bases. The germline V gene has CDR1 MNHEY and CDR2 SMNVEV (reference sequence). The CDR3 extends over 11 amino acids. V dropped 8 bases and J dropped 12; count of bases not matched to a gene: 7. CDR3 sequence reads: CASHRGRRQFF. The CDR3 bases are TGTGCCAGCCATAGGGGGCGCAGGCAGTTCTTC.

A few counts support this clone. The chain combines TRBV28 with TRBJ1-2; no reliable D call. This CDR3 contains 11 residues. V lost 3 bases and J 6 bases, leaving 5 bases between the germline ends. Germline CDR1 and CDR2: MDHEN and SYDVKM. The CDR3 nucleotides are TGTGCCAGCAGTTTCTTAAATGGCTACACCTTC. Translation: CASSFLNGYTF.

This clone was seen only a few times. The chain couples TRBV19 to TRBJ2-3, with a possible D match to TRBD1 (5 bases). The V and J ends lost 5 bases and 1 base respectively, with 16 bases between them. This CDR3 is 16 amino acids long. Germline loops: CDR1 LNHDA, CDR2 SQIVND (reference sequence). The CDR3 region is CASSRTPGGGTDTQYF. The CDR3 bases are TGTGCCAGTAGTCGGACACCTGGTGGGGGCACAGATACGCAGTATTTT.

The chain couples TRBV29-1 to TRBJ2-7; D gene uncertain. The germline V and J ends were trimmed by 2 bases and 0 bases, with 8 bases remaining between them. Germline V CDR1 and CDR2: SQVTM, ANQGSEA. The CDR3 covers 13 residues. The CDR3 nucleotides are TGCAGCGTTGAATCCCCGGGCTCCTACGAGCAGTACTTC. It yields the protein CSVESPGSYEQYF.

The gene calls are TRBV6-1 and TRBJ1-1, with 7 bases matching TRBD1. Trimming at V came to 3 bases and at J to 1 base, leaving 8 bases not matched to a gene. Germline assignment: CDR1 MNHNS and CDR2 SASEGT. CDR3 length: 16 amino acids. Written as DNA, the CDR3 is TGTGCCAGCAGTGACCTGAGACAGGGCCCGAACACTGAAGCTTTCTTT. It translates to CASSDLRQGPNTEAFF.

V gene TRBV4-1 combines with J gene TRBJ1-1; D is possibly TRBD1 (6 bases). The CDR3 runs 14 residues. CDR1 MGHRA and CDR2 YSYEKL come from the germline V gene. With 4 bases removed from V and 0 bases from J, the gap between germline ends came to 9 bases. CDR3 sequence (DNA): TGCGCCAGCAGCCTGGGACAACTGAACACTGAAGCTTTCTTT. It specifies CASSLGQLNTEAFF.

The genes are TRBV2 and TRBJ2-5, with D tentatively TRBD1 (5 bases). The CDR3 consists of 12 residues. V lost 4 bases and J lost 5, with 8 bases in between. Germline CDR1 is SNHLY and CDR2 is FYNNEI. The chain's CDR3 is CASSGQSETQYF. The CDR3 region has the DNA TGTGCCAGCAGTGGACAGAGTGAGACCCAGTACTTC.

This chain connects TRBV27 to TRBJ2-2; 9 positions agree with TRBD2. CDR1 is MNHEY, CDR2 SMNVEV, per germline (reference sequence). The CDR3 has 15 residues. V was clipped by 9 bases and J by 7 bases; unmatched bases: 12. This CDR3 is CASGRGTSLIGELFF. In DNA form, the CDR3 reads TGTGCCAGTGGGCGCGGGACTAGCTTAATCGGGGAGCTGTTTTTT.

This clone showed up just a few times. This chain uses TRBV4-2 with TRBJ2-1; the match to TRBD1 covers 7 bases. This CDR3 comprises 15 residues. Germline lookup yields CDR1 LGHNA and CDR2 YNFKEQ. V trimming: 4 bases; J trimming: 9 bases; junction bases outside the gene matches: 12. CDR3: CASSPIQGRVGEQFF. The CDR3 DNA is TGTGCCAGCAGCCCCATACAGGGGCGTGTGGGTGAGCAGTTCTTC.

The V gene is TRBV7-9, the J gene TRBJ1-1, with D hard to call. Between the trimmed V and J ends, which lost 2 bases and 3 bases, there was a span of 7 bases. The CDR3 consists of 13 residues. Germline V gives CDR1 SEHNR, CDR2 FQNEAQ (reference sequence). CDR3 in amino acids: CASSLREYTEAFF. DNA for the CDR3: TGTGCCAGCAGCTTAAGGGAGTACACTGAAGCTTTCTTT.

There are a few counts of this clone. V and J are TRBV5-4 and TRBJ1-4; D ambiguous. Germline V gene data show CDR1 as SGHNT and CDR2 as YYREEE (reference sequence). There are 16 residues in the CDR3. The V gene lost 3 bases and the J gene lost 0 bases, with 12 bases spanning the gap. CDR3 region: CASSSSSGPTNEKLFF. The CDR3 DNA follows: TGTGCCAGCAGCTCCTCCAGCGGACCAACTAATGAAAAACTGTTTTTT.

The rearrangement links TRBV30 to TRBJ1-5; maybe TRBD1 (5 bases). The V gene's germline CDR1 is GTSNPN and CDR2 SVGIG (reference sequence). The CDR3 covers 13 residues. The V and J ends lost 3 bases and 7 bases respectively, with 13 bases between them. In nucleotides, the CDR3 is TGTGCCTGGAGCGCCGGCGGGGCCCAGCCCCAGCATTTT. Translating gives CAWSAGGAQPQHF.

The J gene is TRBJ2-3, the V gene TRBV19; 11 bases line up with TRBD2. With 3 bases clipped from V and 2 bases from J, the junction kept 7 bases outside the gene matches. Germline V gives CDR1 LNHDA, CDR2 SQIVND (reference sequence). The CDR3 is made up of 17 amino acids. The CDR3 protein is CASSIGTSGTFTDTQYF. In DNA form, the CDR3 reads TGTGCCAGTAGTATTGGGACTAGCGGAACCTTCACAGATACGCAGTATTTT.